These 9 T cell receptor beta chains came from one sample sequenced in a study of shared clonotypes between healthy human individuals. Sequencing was performed with immunoSEQ multiplex PCR; in TCRdb, only in-frame clones are kept and a portion is missing. The sample contains 450,000 to 550,000 clones, 70% to 80% of which appear only once. Input material: PBMCs. The receptors derive from a woman between 40 and 55 years old in good health. Some clones in this sample may be carry-over from other donors' samples.

The table lists this clone with many counts. This chain connects TRBV13 to TRBJ1-3; D gene uncertain. The CDR3 runs 16 residues. V shed 4 bases and J shed 5 bases, with 18 bases lying between them. The V gene's germline CDR1 is PRHDT and CDR2 FYEKMQ (reference sequence). The CDR3 loop reads CASSWSMDRSRNTIYF. CDR3 nucleotides: TGTGCCAGCAGCTGGTCCATGGACCGGAGTCGAAACACCATATATTTT.

The V call is TRBV28, the J call TRBJ2-2; 8 bases agree with TRBD1. The V gene's germline CDR1 is MDHEN and CDR2 SYDVKM. V trimming: 7 bases; J trimming: 4 bases; junction bases outside the gene matches: 2. The CDR3 runs 13 residues. The CDR3 coding sequence is TGTGCCAGCAAAACAGGGGGCACCGGGGAGCTGTTTTTT. Its protein is CASKTGGTGELFF.

The chain employs TRBV5-1 and TRBJ2-3; D is perhaps TRBD2 (5 bases). The CDR3 covers 15 residues. Germline CDR1 reads SGHRS; CDR2 reads YFSETQ. Deletions cut 6 bases from V and 0 bases from J, with 14 bases between. The CDR3 region has the DNA TGCGCCAGCAACCTATGGGCGGGCAGCACAGATACGCAGTATTTT. Translation gives CASNLWAGSTDTQYF.

V is TRBV18 and J is TRBJ2-1; D may be TRBD2 (5 bases). This CDR3 is built from 15 residues. Germline V gene lookup returns CDR1 KGHSH and CDR2 LQKENI. V was clipped by 6 bases and J by 8 bases, with 20 bases between them. For the CDR3, the DNA is TGTGCCAGCTCCCAGGACGCCCGGGATCTTTATGAGCAGTTCTTC. The encoded protein is CASSQDARDLYEQFF.

The rearrangement links TRBV5-1 to TRBJ2-1; D might be TRBD1 (7 bases). Germline V gives CDR1 SGHRS, CDR2 YFSETQ. The CDR3 has 15 residues. V was trimmed by 2 bases and J by 8 bases, leaving 17 bases between them. DNA of the CDR3: TGCGCCAGCAGCTTCGTGCAGGGGGGTGAAGATGAGCAGTTCTTC. Amino acids: CASSFVQGGEDEQFF.

The rearrangement links TRBV6-1 to TRBJ2-2; 8 positions match TRBD2. The ends lost 8 bases at V and 6 bases at J; junction bases unmatched: 8. The CDR3 runs 14 residues. The germline V gene has CDR1 MNHNS and CDR2 SASEGT. The CDR3 bases are TGTGCCAGCGGGTCGGGACTAGTGGCCGGGGAGCTGTTTTTT. Its translation is CASGSGLVAGELFF.

V is TRBV6-1 and J is TRBJ2-1; 11 nucleotides agree with TRBD2. V was pared by 9 bases and J by 4 bases, with 8 bases of the junction left unmatched. Germline V gene lookup returns CDR1 MNHNS and CDR2 SASEGT. There are 15 residues in the CDR3. CDR3 sequence (DNA): TGTGCCAGTAGTAGCGGGAGGGCCTTTTACAATGAGCAGTTCTTC. Protein product: CASSSGRAFYNEQFF.

V gene TRBV11-2 combines with J gene TRBJ2-3; TRBD2 aligns across 11 bases. Germline trimming cut 1 base from V and 1 base from J; bases unmatched to any gene: 7. The CDR3 contains 18 residues. Germline CDR1 and CDR2: SGHAT and FQNNGV. The CDR3 DNA is TGTGCCAGCAGCTTAGTGGTAGCGGGAGGGCCGGGCACAGATACGCAGTATTTT. Translation: CASSLVVAGGPGTDTQYF.

This chain uses TRBV6-6 with TRBJ2-1, with D possibly TRBD1 on 5 matching bases. Trimming took off 2 bases at V and 15 bases at J, with 11 bases between the two ends. CDR1 is MNHNY, CDR2 SVGAGI, per germline (reference sequence). This CDR3 has 11 amino acids. The CDR3 reads CASSYKGRGFF. The CDR3 region has the DNA TGTGCCAGCAGTTACAAGGGTAGGGGGTTCTTC.